The source of this T cell receptor (beta chain) is a study of OX40 agonist ivuxolimab in advanced cancers. Sequencing used immunoSEQ multiplex PCR; TCRdb keeps in-frame clones, though not all of them. The repertoire includes tens of thousands of clones, roughly 85% of them detected once, and about 1.9% sits in the top ten. This material consisted of CD4+ or CD8+ T cells sorted from blood, taken in a trial of the OX40 agonist ivuxolimab. This sequence was found in an adult with an advanced solid tumor such as melanoma, head and neck, liver or kidney cancer.

CDR3 sequence (DNA): TGTGCCAGCAGCAAACCCACTAGCGGGAGCTCCTACGAGCAGTACTTC. The encoded protein is CASSKPTSGSSYEQYF. The chain links TRBV11-3 to TRBJ2-7; 11 nucleotides align to TRBD2. Germline V gene sequence: CDR1 SGHNT, CDR2 YENEEA. The V segment lost 5 bases and the J segment 0 bases; nucleotides outside the gene matches: 6. The CDR3 is made up of 16 amino acids.